These 11 T cell receptor beta chains came from one sample sequenced in a study of T cells after yellow fever vaccination. TCRdb re-derived calls from the 5' RACE reads in MiXCR, one entry per CDR3 protein. The sample carries hundreds of thousands of distinct CDR3 sequences, roughly a sixth recorded once. Sequences were derived from PBMCs, sampled before the yellow fever booster vaccination. These receptors were collected from a man younger than 35 who received the YFV17D yellow fever vaccine.

V and J are TRBV2 and TRBJ2-1; D might be TRBD2 (5 bases). Trimming took off 10 bases at V and 2 bases at J, with 15 bases between the two ends. Germline CDR1 reads SNHLY; CDR2 reads FYNNEI. This CDR3 is built from 14 residues. The CDR3 here is CATGLLGAYNEQFF. The CDR3 DNA is TGTGCCACCGGACTTCTTGGGGCCTACAATGAGCAGTTCTTC.

This clonotype was counted only a few times. The chain uses TRBV5-1 and TRBJ2-1, with D unresolved. The germline gives CDR1 SGHRS, CDR2 YFSETQ. V lost 2 bases and J 13 bases, leaving 13 bases between the germline ends. This CDR3 is 12 amino acids long. The CDR3 DNA reads as TGCGCCAGCAGCTTCCTCAGTGATCAACAGTTCTTC. It is translated as CASSFLSDQQFF.

A few counts support this clonotype. The chain combines TRBV6-5 with TRBJ1-1, with D possibly TRBD1 on 6 matching bases. The CDR3 covers 15 residues. Germline V gives CDR1 MNHEY, CDR2 SVGAGI. Trimming took 2 bases from V and 1 from J, leaving 11 bases between them. The CDR3, as DNA: TGTGCCAGCAGTTACGATGGGGGGCGGAACACTGAAGCTTTCTTT. Its translation is CASSYDGGRNTEAFF.

This clonotype appeared once. This rearrangement joins TRBV5-1 to TRBJ2-2; D possibly corresponds to TRBD2 (5 bases). The V end was cut by 7 bases, the J end by 7 bases, with 17 bases between. The CDR3 extends over 14 amino acids. Per the germline V gene, CDR1 is SGHRS and CDR2 is YFSETQ. This CDR3 reads CASCLAPRGGELFF. CDR3 nucleotides: TGCGCCAGCTGCCTCGCTCCTCGGGGCGGGGAGCTGTTTTTT.

V gene TRBV12-3 or TRBV12-4 combines with J gene TRBJ1-5, with D possibly TRBD1 on 6 matching bases. The V end lost 5 bases, the J end lost 9 bases, and 17 bases lay between the germline ends. This CDR3 spans 14 amino acids. CDR3 residues: CASSRGGSNLPQHF. The CDR3 DNA reads TGTGCCAGCAGTCGAGGGGGTAGCAATTTGCCCCAGCATTTT.

This clonotype was picked up many times. This chain joins TRBV12-3 or TRBV12-4 and TRBJ2-2; D is unclear. This CDR3 spans 13 amino acids. V lost 5 bases and J lost 5, with 9 bases in between. The CDR3 nucleotides are TGTGCCAGCAGTCCCGGTCCGACCGGGGAGCTGTTTTTT. This gives the protein CASSPGPTGELFF.

There are a few counts of this clonotype. The V and J genes are TRBV5-1 and TRBJ2-3; no clear D gene. Germline V CDR1 and CDR2: SGHRS, YFSETQ. This CDR3 is built from 11 residues. Between the trimmed V and J ends, which lost 2 bases and 7 bases, there was a span of 5 bases. CDR3 region: CASSFANTQYF. CDR3 DNA sequence: TGCGCCAGCAGCTTTGCTAATACGCAGTATTTT.

The chain employs TRBV11-2 and TRBJ1-2, with 8 bases identical to TRBD1. Germline-derived CDR1 and CDR2 are SGHAT and FQNNGV. The trim removed 1 base at V and 8 bases at J, leaving 3 bases unmatched. This CDR3 is built from 13 residues. CDR3 sequence reads: CASSLVRGQGYTF. In nucleotides, the CDR3 is TGTGCCAGCAGCTTAGTCAGGGGGCAAGGCTACACCTTC.

This rearrangement joins TRBV10-3 to TRBJ2-5; the match to TRBD2 covers 12 bases. With 8 bases clipped from V and 1 base from J, the junction kept 8 bases outside the gene matches. Germline CDR1 ENHRY, CDR2 SYGVKD. This CDR3 is 16 amino acids long. The CDR3 region has the DNA TGTGCCATCCGGGCTAGCGGGGGGGCTGCCCAAGAGACCCAGTACTTC. Its translation: CAIRASGGAAQETQYF.

The CDR3 bases are TGTGCCAGCAGTGTCCAGGGGACAAAATACAATGAGCAGTTCTTC. It yields the protein CASSVQGTKYNEQFF. The chain joins TRBV28 to TRBJ2-1; maybe TRBD1 (6 bases). The CDR3 runs 15 residues. Trimming cost V 5 bases and J 4 bases, with 15 bases left between them. Germline V lookup: CDR1 MDHEN, CDR2 SYDVKM.

The chain uses TRBV7-9 and TRBJ1-5; 9 bases align to TRBD1. CDR3 size: 16 residues. Germline V gene sequence: CDR1 SEHNR, CDR2 FQNEAQ (reference sequence). The junction had 6 bases not matched to a gene; V was cut back by 5 bases and J by 1 base. In nucleotides, the CDR3 is TGTGCCAGCAGCATGGGACAGGGTGAAAGCAATCAGCCCCAGCATTTT. Translation gives CASSMGQGESNQPQHF. Looking up the rest from reference TRBV7-9 and TRBJ1-5 gives the full variable domain: DTGVSQNPRHKITKRGQNVTFRCDPISEHNRLYWYRQTLGQGPEFLTYFQNEAQLEKSRLLSDRFSAERPKGSFSTLEIQRTEQGDSAMYLCASSMGQGESNQPQHFGDGTRLSIL.